The T cell receptor (beta chain) under discussion was sequenced for a study of blood T cell repertoires in COVID-19 (TCRdb year 2020). Background for the entire study: Collaborator samples came from the United States, Italy and Spain and covered acute and convalescent phases of COVID-19. The material from the prospective study consisted of cDNA or gDNA derived from T cells, B-cell-depleted T cells, or PBMCs. Subjects who had been exposed to COVID-19, were actively infected with it, or had recovered from it provided the deeply sampled blood TCRbeta repertoires that made up the dataset. Where available, HLA class I and class II types were obtained from metadata supplied by the sample provider rather than from assay-based typing. The sample metadata nearly always contained a de-identified subject ID, COVID-19 status, age in years and sex. The samples were drawn from two sources: the first 160 participants of the ongoing ImmuneRACE study, and 1,200 or so subjects contributed by 6 global collaborators. The repertoires were made available in a free public database intended to serve as a resource for research on the immune response to SARS-CoV-2.

The paper's findings and limits, for the study overall: How much clinical and demographic metadata was included differed by source and by participant, and the metadata was provided uncurated.

The immunoSEQ Assay, a bias-controlled multiplex PCR, was used to amplify TCRbeta CDR3 regions from genomic DNA. Per the original workflow: Nucleated cell counts per sample were estimated from amplification of reference gene primers within the assay. To quantify the absolute abundance of each unique TCRbeta CDR3 rearrangement, sequence reads were collapsed and filtered. For each sample, productive Simpson clonality was calculated by taking the square root of Simpson's diversity index across productive rearrangements. TCRdb holds this immuneACCESS table with in-frame rearrangements only. Some clones are missing; in checked studies, unresolved V genes explain under half, and the rest has no known cause. That table furnishes V, J and clone size, whereas the DNA furnished D and trimming. This sample is represented by over 300,000 clones; approximately 88% of them were singletons. The ten largest clones add up to more than 0.85% of the sample.

In the prospective study, participants were roughly 18 to 90 years old, resided in approximately 22 geographic areas of the United States, and were enrolled through a virtual design. To assign participants to cohorts, the prospective study relied on clinical history that participants themselves reported in a screening survey and a study questionnaire. Each participant in the prospective study had whole blood, serum and a nasopharyngeal or oropharyngeal swab collected by mobile phlebotomists. Participants in the prospective study had the option to provide additional blood draws and questionnaires over a roughly two-month period. Before DNA extraction, blood samples from the prospective study were shipped at room temperature or frozen. V is pruned by 3 bases and J by 2 bases, leaving 7 bases of the junction without a gene match. The CDR3, from cysteine to phenylalanine, totals 17 residues. The read is trimmed to its CDR3 DNA, 51 bases read in frame from base 1. Reading the germline V gene gives CDR1 SGDLS and CDR2 YYNGEE.

Notes on this clone: Its antigen is currently not known. No base quality values were provided; no much bigger clone lies one nucleotide off.

The rearrangement joined TRBV9 to TRBJ1-3, with 11 junctional bases fitting TRBD1. Sequenced input: PBMCs or T cells enriched from blood (not recorded which). This TCR was sampled from a woman aged 30 to 39 with acute COVID-19. This receptor has the CDR3 CASSGAGTGGPGNTIYF. In nucleotides, the sequence is TGTGCCAGCAGCGGCGCCGGGACAGGGGGGCCTGGAAACACCATATATTTT.